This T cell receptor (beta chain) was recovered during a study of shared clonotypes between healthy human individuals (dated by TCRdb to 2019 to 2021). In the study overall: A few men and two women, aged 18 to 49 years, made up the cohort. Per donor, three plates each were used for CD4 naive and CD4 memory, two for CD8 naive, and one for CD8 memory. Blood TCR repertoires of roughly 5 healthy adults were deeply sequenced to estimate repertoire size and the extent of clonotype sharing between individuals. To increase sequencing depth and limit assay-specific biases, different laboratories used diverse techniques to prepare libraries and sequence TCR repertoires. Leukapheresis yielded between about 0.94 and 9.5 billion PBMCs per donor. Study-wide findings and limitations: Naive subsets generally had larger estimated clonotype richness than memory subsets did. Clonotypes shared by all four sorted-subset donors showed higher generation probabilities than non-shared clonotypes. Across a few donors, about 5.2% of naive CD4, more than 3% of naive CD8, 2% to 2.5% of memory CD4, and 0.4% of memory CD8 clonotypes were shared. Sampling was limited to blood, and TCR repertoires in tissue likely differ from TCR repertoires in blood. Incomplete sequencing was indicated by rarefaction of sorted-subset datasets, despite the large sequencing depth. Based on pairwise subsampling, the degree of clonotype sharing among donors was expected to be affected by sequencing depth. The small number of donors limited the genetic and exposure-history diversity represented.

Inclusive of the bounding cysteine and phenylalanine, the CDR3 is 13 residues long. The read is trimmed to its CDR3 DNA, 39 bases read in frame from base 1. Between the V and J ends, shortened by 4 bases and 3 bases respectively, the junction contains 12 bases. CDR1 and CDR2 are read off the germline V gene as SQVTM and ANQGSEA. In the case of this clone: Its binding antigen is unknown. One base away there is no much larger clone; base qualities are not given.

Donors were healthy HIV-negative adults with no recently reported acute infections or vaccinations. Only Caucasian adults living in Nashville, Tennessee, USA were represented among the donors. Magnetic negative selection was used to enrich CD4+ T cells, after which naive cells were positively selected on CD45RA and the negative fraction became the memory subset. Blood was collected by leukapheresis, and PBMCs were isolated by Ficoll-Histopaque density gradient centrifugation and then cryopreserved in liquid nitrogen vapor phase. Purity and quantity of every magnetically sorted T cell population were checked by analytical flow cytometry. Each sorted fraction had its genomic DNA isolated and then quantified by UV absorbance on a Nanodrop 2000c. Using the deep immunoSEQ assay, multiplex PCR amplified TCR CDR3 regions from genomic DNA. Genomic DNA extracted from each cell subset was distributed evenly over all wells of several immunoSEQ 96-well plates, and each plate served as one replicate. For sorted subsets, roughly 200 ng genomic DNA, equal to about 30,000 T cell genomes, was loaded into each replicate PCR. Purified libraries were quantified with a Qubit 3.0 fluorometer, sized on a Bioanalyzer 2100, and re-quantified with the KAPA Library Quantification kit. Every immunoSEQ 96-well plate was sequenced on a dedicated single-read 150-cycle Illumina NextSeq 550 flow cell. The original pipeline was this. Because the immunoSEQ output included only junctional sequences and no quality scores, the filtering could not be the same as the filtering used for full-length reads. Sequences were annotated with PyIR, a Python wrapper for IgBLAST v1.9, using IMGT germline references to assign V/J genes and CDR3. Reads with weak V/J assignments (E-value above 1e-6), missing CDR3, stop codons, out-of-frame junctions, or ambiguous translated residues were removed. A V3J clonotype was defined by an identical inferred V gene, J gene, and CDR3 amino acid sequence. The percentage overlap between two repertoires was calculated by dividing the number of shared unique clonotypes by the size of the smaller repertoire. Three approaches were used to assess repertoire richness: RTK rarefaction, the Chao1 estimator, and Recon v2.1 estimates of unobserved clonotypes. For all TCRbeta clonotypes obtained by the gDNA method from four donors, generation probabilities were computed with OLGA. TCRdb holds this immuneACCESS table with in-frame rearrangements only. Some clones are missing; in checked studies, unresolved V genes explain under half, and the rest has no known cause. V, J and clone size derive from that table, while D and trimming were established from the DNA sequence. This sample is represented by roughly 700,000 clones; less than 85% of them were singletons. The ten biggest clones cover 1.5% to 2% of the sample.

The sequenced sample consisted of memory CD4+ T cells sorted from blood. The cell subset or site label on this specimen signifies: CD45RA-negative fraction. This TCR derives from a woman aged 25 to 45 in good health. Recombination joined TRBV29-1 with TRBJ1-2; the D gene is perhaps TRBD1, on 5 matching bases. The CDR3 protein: CSVVGGLDYGYTF. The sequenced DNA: TGCAGCGTTGTTGGGGGTCTGGACTATGGCTACACCTTC.